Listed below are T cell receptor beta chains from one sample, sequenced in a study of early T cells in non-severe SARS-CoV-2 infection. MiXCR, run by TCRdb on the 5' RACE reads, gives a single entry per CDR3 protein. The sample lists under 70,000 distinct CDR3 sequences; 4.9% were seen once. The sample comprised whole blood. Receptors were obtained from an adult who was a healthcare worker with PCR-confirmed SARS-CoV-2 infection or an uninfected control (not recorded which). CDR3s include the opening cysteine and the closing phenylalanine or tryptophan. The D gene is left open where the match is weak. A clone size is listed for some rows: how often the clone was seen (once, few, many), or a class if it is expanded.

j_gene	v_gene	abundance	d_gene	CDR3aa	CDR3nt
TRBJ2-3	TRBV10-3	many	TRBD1	CAISAVGQGSTDTQYF	TGTGCCATCAGTGCGGTAGGACAGGGGAGCACAGATACGCAGTATTTT
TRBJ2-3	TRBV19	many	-	CASRGVVDTQYF	TGTGCCAGTAGGGGGGTGGTAGATACGCAGTATTTT
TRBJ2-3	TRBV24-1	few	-	CATSLAGLGTDTQYF	TGTGCCACCAGTCTGGCCGGGTTAGGCACAGATACGCAGTATTTT
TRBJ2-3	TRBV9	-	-	CASSADAGPTTDTQYF	TGTGCCAGCAGCGCCGATGCGGGACCGACCACAGATACGCAGTATTTT
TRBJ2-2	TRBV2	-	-	CASTLSITGHIGELFF	TGTGCCAGCACCCTATCGATCACTGGACATATCGGGGAGCTGTTTTTT
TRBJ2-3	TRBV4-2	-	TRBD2	CASSPYSSGDALGQYF	TGTGCCAGCAGCCCCTATTCTAGCGGGGACGCACTGGGGCAGTATTTT
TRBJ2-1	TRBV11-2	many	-	CASSLDKGAVRNEQFF	TGTGCCAGCAGCTTAGATAAAGGCGCGGTAAGGAATGAGCAGTTCTTC
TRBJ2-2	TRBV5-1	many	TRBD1	CASSRLGQDTGELFF	TGCGCCAGCAGCCGCCTGGGACAGGACACCGGGGAGCTGTTTTTT
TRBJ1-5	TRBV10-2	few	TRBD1	CASSVGQGASQPQHF	TGCGCCAGCAGTGTGGGACAGGGGGCTAGTCAGCCCCAGCATTTT
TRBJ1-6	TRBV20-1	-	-	CSAQTGLENSPLHF	TGCAGTGCCCAGACGGGACTCGAAAATTCACCCCTCCACTTT
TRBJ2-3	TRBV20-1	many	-	CSARASGATDTQYF	TGCAGTGCTCGGGCTTCGGGGGCCACAGATACGCAGTATTTT
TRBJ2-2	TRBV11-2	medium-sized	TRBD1	CASRAISTGTGELFF	TGTGCCAGCAGGGCAATATCGACAGGGACCGGGGAGCTGTTTTTT
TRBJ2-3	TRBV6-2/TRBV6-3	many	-	CASRILSTDTQYF	TGTGCCAGCAGAATACTCAGCACAGATACGCAGTATTTT
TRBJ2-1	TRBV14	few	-	CASSPLEGSLENEQFF	TGTGCCAGCAGCCCTTTAGAAGGGTCCCTGGAGAATGAGCAGTTCTTC
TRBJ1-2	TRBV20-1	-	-	CTPRGDDYTF	TGCACTCCCCGGGGGGATGACTACACCTTC
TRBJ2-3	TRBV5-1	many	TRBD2	CASSNQTSGRPSDTQYF	TGCGCCAGCAGCAACCAGACTAGCGGGAGGCCCTCAGATACGCAGTATTTT
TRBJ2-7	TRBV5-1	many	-	CASSFEGDEQYF	TGCGCCAGCAGCTTCGAGGGGGACGAGCAGTACTTC
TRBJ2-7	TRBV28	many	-	CASSLLAGFYEQYF	TGTGCCAGCAGCCTCCTCGCGGGGTTCTACGAGCAGTACTTC
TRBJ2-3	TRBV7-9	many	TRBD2	CASSPFTSGTPDTQYF	TGTGCCAGCAGCCCGTTTACTAGCGGGACGCCAGATACGCAGTATTTT
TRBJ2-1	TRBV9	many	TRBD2	CASSVRGGDNNEQFF	TGTGCCAGCAGCGTACGCGGGGGAGATAACAATGAGCAGTTCTTC
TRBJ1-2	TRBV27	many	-	CASRTQGNHGYTF	TGTGCCAGCAGGACGCAGGGAAACCATGGCTACACCTTC
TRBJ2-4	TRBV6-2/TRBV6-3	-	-	CASSYASAKNIQYF	TGTGCCAGCAGTTACGCCTCAGCCAAAAACATTCAGTACTTC
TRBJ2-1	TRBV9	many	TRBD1	CASSENRDRSYNEQFF	TGTGCCAGCAGCGAGAACCGGGACAGGTCCTACAATGAGCAGTTCTTC
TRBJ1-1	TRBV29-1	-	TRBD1	CSVRLRETGGTEAFF	TGCAGCGTTAGGCTTCGTGAGACAGGGGGTACTGAAGCTTTCTTT
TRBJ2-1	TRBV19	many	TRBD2	CASSSGLAGVNEQFF	TGTGCCAGTAGTTCAGGACTAGCGGGAGTTAATGAGCAGTTCTTC
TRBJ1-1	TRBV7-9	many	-	CASSLRGAFF	TGTGCCAGCAGCTTACGAGGAGCTTTCTTT
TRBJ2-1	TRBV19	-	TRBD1	CASSPGTGVGNEQFF	TGTGCCAGTAGCCCCGGGACAGGGGTCGGGAATGAGCAGTTCTTC
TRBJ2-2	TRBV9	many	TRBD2	CASSVGLNTGELFF	TGTGCCAGCAGCGTGGGACTAAACACCGGGGAGCTGTTTTTT
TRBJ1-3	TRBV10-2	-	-	CASSETFTGPGNTIYF	TGCGCCAGCAGTGAGACCTTTACAGGCCCTGGAAACACCATATATTTT
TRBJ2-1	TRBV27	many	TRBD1	CASSAGTGGDEQFF	TGTGCCAGCAGTGCCGGGACAGGGGGAGATGAGCAGTTCTTC
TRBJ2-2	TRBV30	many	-	CAKGHQTNTGELFF	TGTGCCAAGGGACACCAAACGAACACCGGGGAGCTGTTTTTT
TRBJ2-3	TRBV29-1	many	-	CSVERRGAPDTQYF	TGCAGCGTTGAAAGGCGGGGCGCCCCAGATACGCAGTATTTT